This note documents a single T cell receptor beta chain sequence. The antigen is unknown. The sample originates from a study of beta chain features in type 1 diabetes. On the study more broadly: Patients did not differ from healthy donors in age, gender or cell yield.

Heparinised blood was drawn once per donor, averaging roughly 110 mL. V lost 10 bases, J lost 0 bases, and 12 bases lay in between. The CDR3 totals 14 residues. CDR1 and CDR2 (germline): SEHNR, FQNEAQ (reference sequence). Study results and caveats: Moderately but significantly shorter TCRB CDR3s were found in Type 1 diabetes patients in all four CD4+ subsets.

The isolated RNA, all of it, was reverse transcribed, so expressed TCRB transcripts were what got sequenced. Sequenced by immunoSEQ multiplex PCR; TCRdb stores in-frame clones only, minus some. The sample holds roughly 150,000 clones; approximately 9.1% are singletons and the top ten take about 0.75%. The sequencing sample was made of central memory CD4+ T cells from blood. This rearrangement joins TRBV7-9 to TRBJ2-2; no firm D call. The TCR originated in a woman in her twenties or thirties with type 1 diabetes. The CDR3: CATTQESNTGELFF. CDR3 bases: TGTGCCACCACCCAGGAATCGAACACCGGGGAGCTGTTTTTT.